A selection of T cell receptor beta chains follows, all from one sample in a study of early T cells in non-severe SARS-CoV-2 infection. Each CDR3 protein is one row after TCRdb ran MiXCR on the 5' RACE reads. The sample includes around 30,000 distinct CDR3 sequences, less than 5% of them seen just once. The sequenced sample consisted of whole blood. The receptors shown here come from an adult who was a healthcare worker with PCR-confirmed SARS-CoV-2 infection or an uninfected control (not recorded which). CDR3s include the opening cysteine and the closing phenylalanine or tryptophan.

V gene	CDR3 protein
TRBV5-4	CASSQPGTSSYNEQFF
TRBV3-1	CASSQRTSTDTQYF
TRBV7-9	CASSFGGRGTEAFF
TRBV10-3	CAISKIHDGDPEAFF
TRBV28	CASRPTGGRTEAFF
TRBV10-3	CAISAAGGGHNSPLHF
TRBV19	CASSRVEADTQYF
TRBV6-1	CASRETERALPQHF
TRBV2	CASSYSLTESNTEAFF
TRBV15	CATSRDQETQYF
TRBV9	CASSVRDSNTEAFF
TRBV28	CASMTPTNEKLFF
TRBV29-1	CSAQGGTGELFF
TRBV20-1	CSARSLADNNEQFF
TRBV3-1	CASSHGIPQNTGELFF
TRBV7-9	CASSLGLAGGTETQYF
TRBV29-1	CSVDPTGGTEAFF
TRBV10-3	CAISDGSGRAGEQYF
TRBV7-8	CASSLLERENPYNEQFF
TRBV21-1	CASTSHGAFVQQYF
TRBV14	CASSQDISNSPLHF
TRBV24-1	CATSDGDSGNEQFF
TRBV7-9	CASSLQTGQNEQFF
TRBV10-3	CAISESKQGHNEKLFF
TRBV18	CASSREETQYF
TRBV7-2	CASSFPSGTTQYF
TRBV20-1	CSAHRDRGTEAFF
TRBV7-9	CASSLSSGYQETQYF
TRBV4-2	CASSQGLENDEQYF
TRBV30	CAWGMSSYNEQFF
TRBV3-1	CASSLRTAGEETQYF
TRBV12-3/TRBV12-4	CASSLSGTGNYGYTF
TRBV7-2	CASSLRGQRRMNTEAFF
TRBV2	CASSEENQGGDTQYF
TRBV7-6	CASSRGELFF
TRBV12-3/TRBV12-4	CASSLRPFLAGGGTYEQYF
TRBV20-1	CSARPGTENTGELFF
TRBV24-1	CATGTGTEAFF
TRBV2	CASSIHPSGANVLTF
TRBV30	CAWSALAGGEETQYF
TRBV12-3/TRBV12-4	CASSLGGTSKNEQFF
TRBV7-9	CASSLRERGEAFF